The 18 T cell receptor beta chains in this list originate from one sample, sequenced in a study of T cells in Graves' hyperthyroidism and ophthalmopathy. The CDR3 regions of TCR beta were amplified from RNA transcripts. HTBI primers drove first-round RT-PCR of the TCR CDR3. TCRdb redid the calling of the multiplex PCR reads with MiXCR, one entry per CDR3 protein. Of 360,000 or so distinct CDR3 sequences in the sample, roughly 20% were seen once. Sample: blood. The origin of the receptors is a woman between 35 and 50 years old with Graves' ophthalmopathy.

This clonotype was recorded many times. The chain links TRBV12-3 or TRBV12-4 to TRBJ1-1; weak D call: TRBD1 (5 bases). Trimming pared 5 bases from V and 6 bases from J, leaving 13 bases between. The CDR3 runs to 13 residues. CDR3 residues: CASSLSLTAEAFF. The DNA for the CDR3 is TGTGCCAGCAGTCTATCTCTGACAGCTGAAGCTTTCTTT.

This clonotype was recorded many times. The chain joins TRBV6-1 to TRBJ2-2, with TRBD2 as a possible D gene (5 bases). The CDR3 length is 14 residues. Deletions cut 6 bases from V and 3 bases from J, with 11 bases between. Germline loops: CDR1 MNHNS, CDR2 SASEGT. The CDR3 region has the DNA TGTGCCAGCAGAGTGAACGGGGACACCGGGGAGCTGTTTTTT. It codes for CASRVNGDTGELFF.

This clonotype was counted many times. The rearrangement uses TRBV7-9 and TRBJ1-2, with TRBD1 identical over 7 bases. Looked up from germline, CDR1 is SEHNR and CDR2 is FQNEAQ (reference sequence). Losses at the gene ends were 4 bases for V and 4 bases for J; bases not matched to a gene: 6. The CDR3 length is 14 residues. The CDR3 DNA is TGTGCCAGCAGCTCCGGGGACAGTTCCTATGGCTACACCTTC. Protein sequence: CASSSGDSSYGYTF.

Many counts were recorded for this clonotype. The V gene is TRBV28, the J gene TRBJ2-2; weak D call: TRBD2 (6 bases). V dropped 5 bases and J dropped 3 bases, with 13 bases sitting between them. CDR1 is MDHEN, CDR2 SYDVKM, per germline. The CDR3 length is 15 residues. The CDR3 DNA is TGTGCCAGCAGTCTCGGGAGCCGGGACACCGGGGAGCTGTTTTTT. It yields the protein CASSLGSRDTGELFF.

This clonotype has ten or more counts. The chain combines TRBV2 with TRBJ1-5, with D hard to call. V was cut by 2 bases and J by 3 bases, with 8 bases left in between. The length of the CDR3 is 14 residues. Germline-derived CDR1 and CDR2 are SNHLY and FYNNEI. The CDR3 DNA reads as TGTGCCAGCAGTGAATGGAGGACCAATCAGCCCCAGCATTTT. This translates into CASSEWRTNQPQHF.

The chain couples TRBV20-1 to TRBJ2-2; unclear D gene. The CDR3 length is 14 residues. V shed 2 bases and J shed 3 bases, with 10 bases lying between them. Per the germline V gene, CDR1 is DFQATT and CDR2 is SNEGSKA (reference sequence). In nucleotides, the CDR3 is TGCAGTGCTAGAAGCGTGGCCGACACCGGGGAGCTGTTTTTT. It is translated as CSARSVADTGELFF.

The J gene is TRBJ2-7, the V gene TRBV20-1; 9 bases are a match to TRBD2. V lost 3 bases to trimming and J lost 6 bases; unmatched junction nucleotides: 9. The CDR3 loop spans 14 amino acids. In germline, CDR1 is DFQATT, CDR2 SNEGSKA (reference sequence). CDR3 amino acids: CSARSGGLASEQYF. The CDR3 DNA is TGCAGTGCTAGGTCGGGGGGACTAGCATCCGAGCAGTACTTC.

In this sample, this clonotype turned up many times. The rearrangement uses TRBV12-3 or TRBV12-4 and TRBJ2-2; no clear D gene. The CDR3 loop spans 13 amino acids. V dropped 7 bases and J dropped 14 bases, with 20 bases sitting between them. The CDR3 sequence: CASTLAVGPELFF. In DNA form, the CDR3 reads TGTGCCAGCACCCTCGCGGTAGGGCCGGAACTGTTTTTT.

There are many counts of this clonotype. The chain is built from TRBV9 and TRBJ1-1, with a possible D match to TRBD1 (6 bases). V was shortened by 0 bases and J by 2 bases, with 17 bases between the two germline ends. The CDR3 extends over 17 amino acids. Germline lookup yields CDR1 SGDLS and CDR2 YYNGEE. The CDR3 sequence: CASSVAGFWGANTEAFF. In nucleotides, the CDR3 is TGTGCCAGCAGCGTAGCCGGTTTTTGGGGGGCAAACACTGAAGCTTTCTTT.

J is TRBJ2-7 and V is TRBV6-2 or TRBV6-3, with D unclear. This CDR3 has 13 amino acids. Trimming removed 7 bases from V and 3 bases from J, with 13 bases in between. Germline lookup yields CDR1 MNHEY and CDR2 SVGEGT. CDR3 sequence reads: CASNPGAYYEQYF. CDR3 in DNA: TGTGCCAGCAACCCAGGAGCCTACTACGAGCAGTACTTC.

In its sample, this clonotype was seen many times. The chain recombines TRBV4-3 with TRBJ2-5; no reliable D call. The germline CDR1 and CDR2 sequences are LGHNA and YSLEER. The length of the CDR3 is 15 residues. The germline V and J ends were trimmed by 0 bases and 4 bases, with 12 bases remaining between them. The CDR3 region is CASSQDLLSPETQYF. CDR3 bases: TGCGCCAGCAGCCAAGATCTTCTGAGCCCAGAGACCCAGTACTTC.

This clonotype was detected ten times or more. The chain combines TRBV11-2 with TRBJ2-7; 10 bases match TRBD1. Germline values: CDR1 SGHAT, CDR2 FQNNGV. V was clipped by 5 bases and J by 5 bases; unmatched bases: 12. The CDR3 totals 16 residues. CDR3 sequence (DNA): TGTGCCAGCAGCCCCCGCCCGGGGACAGGGGACGACGAGCAGTACTTC. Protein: CASSPRPGTGDDEQYF.

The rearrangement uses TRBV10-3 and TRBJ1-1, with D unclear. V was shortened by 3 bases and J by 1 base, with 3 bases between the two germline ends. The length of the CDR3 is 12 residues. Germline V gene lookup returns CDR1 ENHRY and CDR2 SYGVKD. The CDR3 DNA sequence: TGTGCCATCAGTGATTGGAACACTGAAGCTTTCTTT. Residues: CAISDWNTEAFF.

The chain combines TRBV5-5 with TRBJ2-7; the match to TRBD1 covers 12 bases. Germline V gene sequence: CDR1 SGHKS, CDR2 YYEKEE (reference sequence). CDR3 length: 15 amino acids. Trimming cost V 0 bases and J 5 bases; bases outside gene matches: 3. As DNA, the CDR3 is TGTGCCAGCAGCTTGGTGGGGACAGGGGGCGACGAGCAGTACTTC. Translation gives CASSLVGTGGDEQYF.

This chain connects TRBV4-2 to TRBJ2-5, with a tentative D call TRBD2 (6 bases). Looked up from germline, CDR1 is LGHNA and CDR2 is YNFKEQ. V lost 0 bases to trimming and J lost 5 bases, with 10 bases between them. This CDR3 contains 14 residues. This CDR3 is CASSQDNGGETQYF. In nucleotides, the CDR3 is TGTGCCAGCAGCCAAGATAACGGAGGGGAGACCCAGTACTTC.

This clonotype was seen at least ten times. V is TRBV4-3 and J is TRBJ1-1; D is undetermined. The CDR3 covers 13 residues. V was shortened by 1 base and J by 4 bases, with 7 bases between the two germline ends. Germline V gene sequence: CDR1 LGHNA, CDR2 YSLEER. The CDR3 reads CASSQVTSTEAFF. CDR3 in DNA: TGCGCCAGCAGCCAAGTTACCAGCACTGAAGCTTTCTTT.

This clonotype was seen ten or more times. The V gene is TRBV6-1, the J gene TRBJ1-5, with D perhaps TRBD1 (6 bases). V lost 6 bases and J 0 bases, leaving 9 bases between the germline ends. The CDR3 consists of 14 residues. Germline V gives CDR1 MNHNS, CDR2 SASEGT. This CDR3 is CASRRTDSNQPQHF. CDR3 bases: TGTGCCAGCAGGCGGACAGATAGCAATCAGCCCCAGCATTTT.

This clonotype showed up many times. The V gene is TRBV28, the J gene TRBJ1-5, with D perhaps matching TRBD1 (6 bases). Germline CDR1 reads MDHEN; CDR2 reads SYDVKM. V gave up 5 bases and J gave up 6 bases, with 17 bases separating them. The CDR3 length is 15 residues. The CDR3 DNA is TGTGCCAGCAGTCGAAAGACAGGTTACAGTCAGCCCCAGCATTTT. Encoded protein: CASSRKTGYSQPQHF.